This TCR beta chain was identified during a study of tumor-infiltrating lymphocytes in primary liver carcinoma. Overall study findings and caveats: No more than about 8-24% of top clones could be seen in all five tumor regions.

With respect to this clonotype: The target antigen is unknown.

With a constant-region primer, TCR beta cDNA was made from approximately 450 ng of total RNA. Three-round nested multiplex PCR performed with slightly modified ARM-PCR produced the TCR beta libraries. One entry per CDR3 protein, called by TCRdb with MiXCR from the multiplex PCR reads. The sample shows fewer than 250,000 distinct CDR3 sequences, around 81% of them seen only once. Unsorted bulk tissue (20-30 mg) underwent RNA and DNA co-extraction. The clonotype originates from a man in his forties with primary liver carcinoma and hepatitis B virus infection. Sequencing used tumor tissue from primary liver carcinoma.

CDR3 amino acids: CARSITRGRETQYF. CDR3 in DNA: TGTGCCAGAAGCATCACAAGGGGCAGAGAGACCCAGTACTTC. The chain recombines TRBV7-8 with TRBJ2-5; tentative D call: TRBD1 (5 bases). V lost 9 bases to trimming and J lost 4 bases, with 18 bases between them. The length of the CDR3 is 14 residues. Germline V CDR1 and CDR2: SGHVS, FQNEAQ.